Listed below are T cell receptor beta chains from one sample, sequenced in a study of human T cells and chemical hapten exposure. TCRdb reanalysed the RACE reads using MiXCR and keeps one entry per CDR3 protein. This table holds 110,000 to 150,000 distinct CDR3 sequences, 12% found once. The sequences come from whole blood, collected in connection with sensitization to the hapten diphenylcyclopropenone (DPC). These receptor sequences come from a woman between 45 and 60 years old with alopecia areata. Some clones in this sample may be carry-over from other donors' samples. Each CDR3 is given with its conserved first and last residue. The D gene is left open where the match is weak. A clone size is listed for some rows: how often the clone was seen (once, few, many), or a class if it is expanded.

CDR3 DNA: TGCAGTGCTCAGGGACAGCCGAGGGGGGGGAGCTCCTACAATGAGCAGTTCTTC; CDR3 protein: CSAQGQPRGGSSYNEQFF; D gene: -; V gene: TRBV20-1; J gene: TRBJ2-1; clone size: -
CDR3 DNA: TGTGCCAGCTCACCACGGACGGACGTCGGGGAGCTGTTTTTT; CDR3 protein: CASSPRTDVGELFF; D gene: -; V gene: TRBV18; J gene: TRBJ2-2; clone size: -
CDR3 DNA: TGTGCCAGCAGCTTAGCGCCCTCAGATACGCAGTATTTT; CDR3 protein: CASSLAPSDTQYF; D gene: -; V gene: TRBV7-6; J gene: TRBJ2-3; clone size: many
CDR3 DNA: TGTGCCAGCAACCCAAACCGGGACAACACTGAAGCTTTCTTT; CDR3 protein: CASNPNRDNTEAFF; D gene: -; V gene: TRBV7-9; J gene: TRBJ1-1; clone size: many
CDR3 DNA: TGCAGTGCTAGAGATCCAGCGGGGAGCTCCTACGAGCAGTACTTC; CDR3 protein: CSARDPAGSSYEQYF; D gene: TRBD2; V gene: TRBV20-1; J gene: TRBJ2-7; clone size: -
CDR3 DNA: TGTGCCAGCACCCAATCCGGGACCCTCGGAGAGCAGTACTTC; CDR3 protein: CASTQSGTLGEQYF; D gene: -; V gene: TRBV12-3/TRBV12-4; J gene: TRBJ2-7; clone size: many
CDR3 DNA: TGCAGTGCTAGAGGTCTTAGGACTAGCAAGGACACCGGGGAGCTGTTTTTT; CDR3 protein: CSARGLRTSKDTGELFF; D gene: TRBD2; V gene: TRBV20-1; J gene: TRBJ2-2; clone size: many
CDR3 DNA: TGTGCCAGCAGCCGACAGGCTACGAACACCGGGGAGCTGTTTTTT; CDR3 protein: CASSRQATNTGELFF; D gene: -; V gene: TRBV28; J gene: TRBJ2-2; clone size: few
CDR3 DNA: TGTGCCAGCAGGACAGGACAGCGCTCTGGGGCCAACGTCCTGACTTTC; CDR3 protein: CASRTGQRSGANVLTF; D gene: -; V gene: TRBV27; J gene: TRBJ2-6; clone size: few
CDR3 DNA: TGTGCCAGCAGTTACGGGGTCGAGCAGTACTTC; CDR3 protein: CASSYGVEQYF; D gene: -; V gene: TRBV6-5; J gene: TRBJ2-7; clone size: many
CDR3 DNA: TGTGCCAGCAGCCCCCTGACTAGCGGTCTCTCCTACGAGCAGTACTTC; CDR3 protein: CASSPLTSGLSYEQYF; D gene: TRBD2; V gene: TRBV11-2; J gene: TRBJ2-7; clone size: many
CDR3 DNA: TGTGCCATCTCTGGGGGGCTGAACACCGGGGAGCTGTTTTTT; CDR3 protein: CAISGGLNTGELFF; D gene: -; V gene: TRBV6-2/TRBV6-3; J gene: TRBJ2-2; clone size: many
CDR3 DNA: TGTGCCAGCAGTTCTGGGACAGGGGTTAGGTCTGGGGCCAACGTCCTGACTTTC; CDR3 protein: CASSSGTGVRSGANVLTF; D gene: TRBD1; V gene: TRBV6-6; J gene: TRBJ2-6; clone size: -
CDR3 DNA: TGTGCCAGTATTCCCCGGACGAAGGCGGGGGAGCTGTTTTTT; CDR3 protein: CASIPRTKAGELFF; D gene: -; V gene: TRBV28; J gene: TRBJ2-2; clone size: many
CDR3 DNA: TGTGCCAGCTCACCCGGGGTCCCTGCGTATTACGAGCAGTACTTC; CDR3 protein: CASSPGVPAYYEQYF; D gene: -; V gene: TRBV18; J gene: TRBJ2-7; clone size: few
CDR3 DNA: TGTGCCAGCAGTTTATCGTGGCAGGGGGACGATCAGCCCCAGCATTTT; CDR3 protein: CASSLSWQGDDQPQHF; D gene: TRBD1; V gene: TRBV12-3/TRBV12-4; J gene: TRBJ1-5; clone size: few
CDR3 DNA: TGTGCCAGCAGCGGGGACTTGGAGGGGACTGAAGCTTTCTTT; CDR3 protein: CASSGDLEGTEAFF; D gene: -; V gene: TRBV9; J gene: TRBJ1-1; clone size: few
CDR3 DNA: TGTGCCAGCAGCACTACAGGTTCCCACACCATATATTTT; CDR3 protein: CASSTTGSHTIYF; D gene: -; V gene: TRBV7-8; J gene: TRBJ1-3; clone size: few
CDR3 DNA: TGTGCCAGCAGTGTAGGAGCGGTTAATCAGCCCCAGCATTTT; CDR3 protein: CASSVGAVNQPQHF; D gene: -; V gene: TRBV6-1; J gene: TRBJ1-5; clone size: many
CDR3 DNA: TGTGCCAGCAGTGACGGGCAGGGGAATGGCTACACCTTC; CDR3 protein: CASSDGQGNGYTF; D gene: -; V gene: TRBV25-1; J gene: TRBJ1-2; clone size: -
CDR3 DNA: TGTGCCAGCAGCTTTGTCGACAGCACCACTGAAGCTTTCTTT; CDR3 protein: CASSFVDSTTEAFF; D gene: -; V gene: TRBV7-9; J gene: TRBJ1-1; clone size: many
CDR3 DNA: TGCGCCAGCAGTACTACAGGGTGGGAAGATACGCAGTATTTT; CDR3 protein: CASSTTGWEDTQYF; D gene: -; V gene: TRBV5-1; J gene: TRBJ2-3; clone size: few
CDR3 DNA: TGCAGTGCTGGGCGGTTGGACGATTCTTCACCCCTCCACTTT; CDR3 protein: CSAGRLDDSSPLHF; D gene: -; V gene: TRBV20-1; J gene: TRBJ1-6; clone size: few
CDR3 DNA: TGCGCCAGCAGCTCTGGGCAGGGGTCCGGGGGTGAAAAACTGTTTTTT; CDR3 protein: CASSSGQGSGGEKLFF; D gene: -; V gene: TRBV5-1; J gene: TRBJ1-4; clone size: few
CDR3 DNA: TGCAGTGCTAGAGATGGAGCGGGTCTAAGAAATGAGCAGTTCTTC; CDR3 protein: CSARDGAGLRNEQFF; D gene: -; V gene: TRBV20-1; J gene: TRBJ2-1; clone size: -
CDR3 DNA: TGTGCCACCAGCAGAGATCGGGGAGGAAACAATGAGCAGTTCTTC; CDR3 protein: CATSRDRGGNNEQFF; D gene: -; V gene: TRBV15; J gene: TRBJ2-1; clone size: few
CDR3 DNA: TGCAGTGCTCGGAGTAGAATGGGAGGGCCCACCGGGGAGCTGTTTTTT; CDR3 protein: CSARSRMGGPTGELFF; D gene: TRBD2; V gene: TRBV20-1; J gene: TRBJ2-2; clone size: -
CDR3 DNA: TGTGCCAGCAGCTTAGACACCCAAGAGACCCAGTACTTC; CDR3 protein: CASSLDTQETQYF; D gene: -; V gene: TRBV7-9; J gene: TRBJ2-5; clone size: few
CDR3 DNA: TGCGCCAGCAGCCAAGGAACTAGTTCATCAGAGACCCAGTACTTC; CDR3 protein: CASSQGTSSSETQYF; D gene: -; V gene: TRBV4-3; J gene: TRBJ2-5; clone size: -
CDR3 DNA: TGTGCCAGCAGTTTAGGATCGCGGGGGGGTAGCAATCAGCCCCAGCATTTT; CDR3 protein: CASSLGSRGGSNQPQHF; D gene: -; V gene: TRBV12-3/TRBV12-4; J gene: TRBJ1-5; clone size: -
CDR3 DNA: TGTGCCAGCAGCAAAGGAGGACCCGTGGGGAATGAGCAGTTCTTC; CDR3 protein: CASSKGGPVGNEQFF; D gene: -; V gene: TRBV21-1; J gene: TRBJ2-1; clone size: many
CDR3 DNA: TGTGCCAGTAGGAGGCAGGGGAGTAATGAAAAACTGTTTTTT; CDR3 protein: CASRRQGSNEKLFF; D gene: -; V gene: TRBV19; J gene: TRBJ1-4; clone size: -
CDR3 DNA: TGCAGCGTTGAAGATGGACCAGCAGCCCATGAGCAGTTCTTC; CDR3 protein: CSVEDGPAAHEQFF; D gene: -; V gene: TRBV29-1; J gene: TRBJ2-1; clone size: few
CDR3 DNA: TGTGCCAGCAGTCTGAGGAATCAGCCCCAGCATTTT; CDR3 protein: CASSLRNQPQHF; D gene: -; V gene: TRBV14; J gene: TRBJ1-5; clone size: many
CDR3 DNA: TGTGCCAGCAGCTCTAGACTAGCGGGAGTCCAAGAGACCCAGTACTTC; CDR3 protein: CASSSRLAGVQETQYF; D gene: TRBD2; V gene: TRBV7-6; J gene: TRBJ2-5; clone size: few
CDR3 DNA: TGTGCCAGCAGTTTGGGCGGGGGGCCCGCAACTAATGAAAAACTGTTTTTT; CDR3 protein: CASSLGGGPATNEKLFF; D gene: -; V gene: TRBV27; J gene: TRBJ1-4; clone size: many
CDR3 DNA: TGCGCCAGCAGCTTGGTAGGGACACTAGATCGGAGCTCCTACAATGAGCAGTTCTTC; CDR3 protein: CASSLVGTLDRSSYNEQFF; D gene: -; V gene: TRBV5-1; J gene: TRBJ2-1; clone size: -
CDR3 DNA: TGTGCCAGCGGGGGACAGGGGGCCCGCACGCAGTATTTT; CDR3 protein: CASGGQGARTQYF; D gene: TRBD1; V gene: TRBV2; J gene: TRBJ2-3; clone size: -
CDR3 DNA: TGTGCCAGCAGTGACGGCTCAGGGACGGAGACCCAGTACTTC; CDR3 protein: CASSDGSGTETQYF; D gene: -; V gene: TRBV2; J gene: TRBJ2-5; clone size: few
CDR3 DNA: TGTGCCAGCAGTGGCGAGACTAGCGGGAGAGATACGCAGTATTTT; CDR3 protein: CASSGETSGRDTQYF; D gene: TRBD2; V gene: TRBV2; J gene: TRBJ2-3; clone size: few
CDR3 DNA: TGTGCCAGCAGCTGGCGGGGCAGGGAAGGCGAGCAGTACTTC; CDR3 protein: CASSWRGREGEQYF; D gene: -; V gene: TRBV6-5; J gene: TRBJ2-7; clone size: few
CDR3 DNA: TGTGCCAGCAGCCAAGATAAAAGCGGACCGGAGACCCAGTACTTC; CDR3 protein: CASSQDKSGPETQYF; D gene: -; V gene: TRBV3-1; J gene: TRBJ2-5; clone size: -
CDR3 DNA: TGTGCCAGCAGCCCCGGGGGAAAGCCCTACGAGCAGTACTTC; CDR3 protein: CASSPGGKPYEQYF; D gene: -; V gene: TRBV14; J gene: TRBJ2-7; clone size: many
CDR3 DNA: TGTGCCAGCAGCCCCGCAGCTCCCTCTGGGGCCAACGTCCTGACTTTC; CDR3 protein: CASSPAAPSGANVLTF; D gene: -; V gene: TRBV13; J gene: TRBJ2-6; clone size: many
CDR3 DNA: TGTGCCAGCAAGGGACAAGTGGATACGCAGTATTTT; CDR3 protein: CASKGQVDTQYF; D gene: -; V gene: TRBV7-8; J gene: TRBJ2-3; clone size: -